What follows describes a single TCR beta chain. Its recognized antigen is unknown. It has no much larger one-base neighbor in the sample; base qualities were not kept. The source of the sample is a study of blood T cell repertoires in COVID-19 (TCRdb year 2020). For context, the study as a whole: Samples from collaborators originated in the United States, Italy and Spain and spanned both the acute and convalescent phases of COVID-19. The prospective study material was composed of cDNA or gDNA derived from T cells, B-cell-depleted T cells, or PBMCs. Deeply sampled blood TCRbeta repertoires from subjects exposed to, actively infected with, or recovered from COVID-19 were included in the dataset. The repertoires were released in a freely available public database meant as a resource for research on the immune response to SARS-CoV-2. Samples were obtained from the ongoing ImmuneRACE study (first 160 participants) and from about 1,300 subjects provided by 6 global collaborators. A de-identified subject ID, COVID-19 status, age in years and sex were almost always included in the sample metadata. Where available, HLA class I and class II types were taken from metadata supplied by the sample provider and were not determined by assay-based typing. Beyond this particular receptor, the publication reports: Clinical and demographic metadata were provided uncurated, with the amount varying by source and participant.

The immunoSEQ Assay, a bias-controlled multiplex PCR, was used to amplify TCRbeta CDR3 regions from genomic DNA. Turning to the authors' computational methods: The number of nucleated cells in each sample was estimated by amplification of reference gene primers within the assay. To quantify the absolute abundance of each unique TCRbeta CDR3 rearrangement, sequence reads were collapsed and filtered. For each sample, productive Simpson clonality was calculated as the square root of Simpson's diversity index over productive rearrangements. TCRdb's version of the immuneACCESS table is confined to in-frame rearrangements and falls short of the full clone set. An unresolved V gene accounts for under half of the shortfall where checked; the remainder is of unknown origin. V and J calls and clone size follow that table, whereas D and trimming were derived from the DNA. For this sample the table gives fewer than 250,000 clones, of which 75% to 90% were detected only once. Of the sample, roughly 6.7% falls within the top ten clones.

The collaborating institutions used their own protocols to collect whole blood in K2EDTA tubes. For TCRbeta analysis, collaborators shipped samples as frozen whole blood, isolated PBMCs, or DNA extracted from either of those sample types. The sequence was obtained from a man in his sixties with acute or convalescent COVID-19. Sequencing was performed on peripheral blood.

The nucleotides are TGTGCCAGCAGTAATAGTGGGACAGGGACCTTC. The encoded protein is CASSNSGTGTF. The rearrangement joined TRBV12-3 or TRBV12-4 to TRBJ1-2, with 9 bases aligning to TRBD1. The CDR3 spans 11 residues, from the cysteine through the phenylalanine. The sequence is cut down to CDR3 DNA, 33 bases in frame from base 1. For this chain, trimming is 5 bases at the V end and 14 bases at the J end, and the number of junction bases without a gene match is 6.